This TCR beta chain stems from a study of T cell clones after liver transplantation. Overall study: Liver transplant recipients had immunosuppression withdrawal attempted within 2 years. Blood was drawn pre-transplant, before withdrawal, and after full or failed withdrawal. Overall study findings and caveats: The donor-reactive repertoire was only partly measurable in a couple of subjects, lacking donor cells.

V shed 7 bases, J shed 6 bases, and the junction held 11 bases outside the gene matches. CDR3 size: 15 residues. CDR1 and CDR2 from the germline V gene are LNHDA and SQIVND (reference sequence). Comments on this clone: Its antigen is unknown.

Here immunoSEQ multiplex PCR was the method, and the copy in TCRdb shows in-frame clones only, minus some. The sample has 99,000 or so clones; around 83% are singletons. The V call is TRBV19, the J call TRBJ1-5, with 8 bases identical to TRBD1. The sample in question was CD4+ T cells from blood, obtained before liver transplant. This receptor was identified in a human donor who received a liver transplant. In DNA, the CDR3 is TGTGCCAGTACCAATAGGCAGGGGGCGGGTCAGCCCCAGCATTTT. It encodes CASTNRQGAGQPQHF.